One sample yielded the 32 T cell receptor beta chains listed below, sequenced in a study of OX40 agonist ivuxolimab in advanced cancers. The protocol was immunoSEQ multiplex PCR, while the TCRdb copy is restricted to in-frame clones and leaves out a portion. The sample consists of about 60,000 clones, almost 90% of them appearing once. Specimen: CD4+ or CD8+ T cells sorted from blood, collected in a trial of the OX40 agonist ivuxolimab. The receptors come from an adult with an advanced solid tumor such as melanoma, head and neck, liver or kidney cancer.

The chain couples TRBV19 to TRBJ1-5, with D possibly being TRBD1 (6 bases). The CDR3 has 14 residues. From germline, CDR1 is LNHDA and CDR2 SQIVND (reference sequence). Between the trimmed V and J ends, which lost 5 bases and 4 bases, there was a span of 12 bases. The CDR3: CASSEGGRNQPQHF. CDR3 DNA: TGTGCCAGTAGTGAGGGGGGGCGAAATCAGCCCCAGCATTTT.

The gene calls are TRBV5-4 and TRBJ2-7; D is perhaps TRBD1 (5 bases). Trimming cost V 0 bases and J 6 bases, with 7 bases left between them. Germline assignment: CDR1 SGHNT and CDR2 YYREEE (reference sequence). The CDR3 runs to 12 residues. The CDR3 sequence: CASSLAGIEQYF. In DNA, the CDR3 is TGTGCCAGCAGCTTGGCAGGGATCGAGCAGTACTTC.

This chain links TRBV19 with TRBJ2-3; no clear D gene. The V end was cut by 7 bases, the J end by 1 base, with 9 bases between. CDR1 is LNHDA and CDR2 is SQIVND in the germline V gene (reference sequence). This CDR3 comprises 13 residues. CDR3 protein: CASKARGTDTQYF. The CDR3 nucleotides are TGTGCCAGTAAAGCTAGGGGCACAGATACGCAGTATTTT.

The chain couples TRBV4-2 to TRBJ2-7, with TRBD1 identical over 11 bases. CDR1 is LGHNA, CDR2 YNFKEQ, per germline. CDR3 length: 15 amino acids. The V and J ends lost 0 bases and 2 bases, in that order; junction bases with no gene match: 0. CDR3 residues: CASSQEGQGAYEQYF. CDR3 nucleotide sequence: TGTGCCAGCAGCCAAGAGGGACAGGGGGCCTACGAGCAGTACTTC.

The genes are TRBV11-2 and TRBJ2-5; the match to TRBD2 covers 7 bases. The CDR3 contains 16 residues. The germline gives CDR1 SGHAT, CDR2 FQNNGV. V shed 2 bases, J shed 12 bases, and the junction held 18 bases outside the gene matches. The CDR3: CASSLSLASGGTTKYF. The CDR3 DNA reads TGTGCCAGCAGCTTATCCCTAGCTAGCGGAGGGACGACTAAGTACTTC.

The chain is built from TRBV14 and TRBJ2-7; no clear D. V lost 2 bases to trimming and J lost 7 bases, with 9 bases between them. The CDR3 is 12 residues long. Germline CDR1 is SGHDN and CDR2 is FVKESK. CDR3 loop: CASSQSVGEQYF. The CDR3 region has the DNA TGTGCCAGCAGCCAATCTGTGGGGGAGCAGTACTTC.

For the CDR3, the DNA is TGTGCCAGCAGCTTGACGACAAGAGGTGCTGAAGCTTTCTTT. The encoded protein is CASSLTTRGAEAFF. This chain joins TRBV5-8 and TRBJ1-1; D gene ambiguous. In germline, CDR1 is SGHTS, CDR2 YDEGEE. Trimming took 1 base from V and 6 from J, leaving 13 bases between them. This CDR3 is 14 amino acids long.

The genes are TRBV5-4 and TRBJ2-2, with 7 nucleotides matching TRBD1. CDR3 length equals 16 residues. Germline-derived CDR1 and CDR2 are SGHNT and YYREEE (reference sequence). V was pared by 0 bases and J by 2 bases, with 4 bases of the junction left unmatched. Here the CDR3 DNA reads TGTGCCAGCAGCTTGGCCCACAGGGGAAACACCGGGGAGCTGTTTTTT. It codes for CASSLAHRGNTGELFF.

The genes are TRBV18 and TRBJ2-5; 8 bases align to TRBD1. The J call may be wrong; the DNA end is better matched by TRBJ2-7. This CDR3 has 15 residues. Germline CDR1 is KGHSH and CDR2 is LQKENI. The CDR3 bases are TGTGCCAGCTCACCGGCCCCCCAGGGGGCGCGCGAGCAGTACTTC. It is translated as CASSPAPQGAREQYF.

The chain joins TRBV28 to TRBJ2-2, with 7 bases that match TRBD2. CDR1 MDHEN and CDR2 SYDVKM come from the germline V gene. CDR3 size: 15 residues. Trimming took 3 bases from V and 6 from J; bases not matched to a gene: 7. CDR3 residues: CASSFTGGQSGELFF. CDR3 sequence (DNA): TGTGCCAGCAGTTTTACGGGAGGCCAATCCGGGGAGCTGTTTTTT.

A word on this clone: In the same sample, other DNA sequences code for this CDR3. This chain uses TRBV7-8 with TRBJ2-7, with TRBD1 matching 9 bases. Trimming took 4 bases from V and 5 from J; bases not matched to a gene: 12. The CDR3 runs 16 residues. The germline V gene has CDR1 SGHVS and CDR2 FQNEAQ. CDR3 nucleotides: TGTGCCAGCAGCTATTCTACAGGGGGCTCGTCGGACGAGCAGTACTTC. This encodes CASSYSTGGSSDEQYF.

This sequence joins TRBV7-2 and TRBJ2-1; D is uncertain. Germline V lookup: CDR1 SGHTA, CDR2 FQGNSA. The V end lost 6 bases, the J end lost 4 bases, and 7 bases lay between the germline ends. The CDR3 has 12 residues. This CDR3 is CASSGAYNEQFF. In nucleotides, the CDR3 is TGTGCCAGCAGTGGAGCTTACAATGAGCAGTTCTTC. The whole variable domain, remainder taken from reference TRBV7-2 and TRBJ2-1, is GAGVSQSPSNKVTEKGKDVELRCDPISGHTALYWYRQSLGQGLEFLIYFQGNSAPDKSGLPSDRFSAERTGGSVSTLTIQRTQQEDSAVYLCASSGAYNEQFFGPGTRLTVL.

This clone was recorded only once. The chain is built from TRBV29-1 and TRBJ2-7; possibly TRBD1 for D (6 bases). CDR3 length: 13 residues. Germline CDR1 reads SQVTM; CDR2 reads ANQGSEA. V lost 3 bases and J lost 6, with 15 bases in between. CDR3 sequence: CSVDSAGVGEQYF. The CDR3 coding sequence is TGCAGCGTTGATTCGGCAGGGGTCGGCGAGCAGTACTTC.

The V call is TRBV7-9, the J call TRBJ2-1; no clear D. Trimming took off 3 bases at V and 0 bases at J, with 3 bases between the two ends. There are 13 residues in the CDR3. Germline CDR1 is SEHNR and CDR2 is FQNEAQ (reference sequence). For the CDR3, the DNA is TGTGCCAGCAGCTTCTCCTCCTACAATGAGCAGTTCTTC. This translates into CASSFSSYNEQFF.

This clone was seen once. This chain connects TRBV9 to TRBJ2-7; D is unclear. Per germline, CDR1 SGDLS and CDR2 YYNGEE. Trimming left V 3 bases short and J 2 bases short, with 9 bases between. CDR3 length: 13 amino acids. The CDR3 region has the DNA TGTGCCAGCAGCGAAGGGCCAACCTACGAGCAGTACTTC. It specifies CASSEGPTYEQYF. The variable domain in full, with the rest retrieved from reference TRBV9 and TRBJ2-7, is DSGVTQTPKHLITATGQRVTLRCSPRSGDLSVYWYQQSLDQGLQFLIQYYNGEERAKGNILERFSAQQFPDLHSELNLSSLELGDSALYFCASSEGPTYEQYFGPGTRLTVT.

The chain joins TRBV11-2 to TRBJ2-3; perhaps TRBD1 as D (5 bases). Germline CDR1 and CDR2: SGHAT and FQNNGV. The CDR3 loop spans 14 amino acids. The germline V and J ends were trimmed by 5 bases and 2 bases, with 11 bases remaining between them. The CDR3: CASSAHGATDTQYF. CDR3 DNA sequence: TGTGCCAGCAGCGCACATGGGGCCACAGATACGCAGTATTTT.

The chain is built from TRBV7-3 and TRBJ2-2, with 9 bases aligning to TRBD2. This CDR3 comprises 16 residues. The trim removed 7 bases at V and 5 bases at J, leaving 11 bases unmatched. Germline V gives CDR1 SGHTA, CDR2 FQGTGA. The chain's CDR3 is CASTSMGLAGTGELFF. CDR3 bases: TGTGCCAGCACCTCGATGGGGCTAGCGGGAACCGGGGAGCTGTTTTTT.

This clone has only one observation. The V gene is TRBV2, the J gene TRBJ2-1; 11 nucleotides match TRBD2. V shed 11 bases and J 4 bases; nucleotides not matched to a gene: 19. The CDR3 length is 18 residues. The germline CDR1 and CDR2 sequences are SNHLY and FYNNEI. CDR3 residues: CASKGGLAGGARYNEQFF. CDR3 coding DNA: TGTGCCTCAAAAGGGGGGCTAGCGGGAGGTGCGAGGTACAATGAGCAGTTCTTC.

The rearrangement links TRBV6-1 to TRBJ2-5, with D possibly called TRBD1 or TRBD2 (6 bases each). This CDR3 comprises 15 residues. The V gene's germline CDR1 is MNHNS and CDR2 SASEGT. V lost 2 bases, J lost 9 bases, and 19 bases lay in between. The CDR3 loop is CASSELEGGRMAQYF. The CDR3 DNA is TGTGCCAGCAGTGAACTGGAGGGGGGACGAATGGCCCAGTACTTC.

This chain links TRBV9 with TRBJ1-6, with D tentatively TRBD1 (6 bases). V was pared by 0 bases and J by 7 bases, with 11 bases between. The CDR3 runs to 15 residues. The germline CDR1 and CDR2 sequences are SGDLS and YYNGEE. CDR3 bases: TGTGCCAGCAGCGTAGAGGGGGTCCCCAATTCACCCCTCCACTTT. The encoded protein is CASSVEGVPNSPLHF. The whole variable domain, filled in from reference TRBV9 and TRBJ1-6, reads DSGVTQTPKHLITATGQRVTLRCSPRSGDLSVYWYQQSLDQGLQFLIQYYNGEERAKGNILERFSAQQFPDLHSELNLSSLELGDSALYFCASSVEGVPNSPLHFGNGTRLTVT.

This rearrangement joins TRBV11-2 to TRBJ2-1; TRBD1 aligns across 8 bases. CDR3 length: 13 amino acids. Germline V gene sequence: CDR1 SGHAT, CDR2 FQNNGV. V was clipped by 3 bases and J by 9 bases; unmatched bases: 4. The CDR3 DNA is TGTGCCAGCAGCTTCAGGGGGCCTGGTGAGCAGTTCTTC. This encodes CASSFRGPGEQFF.

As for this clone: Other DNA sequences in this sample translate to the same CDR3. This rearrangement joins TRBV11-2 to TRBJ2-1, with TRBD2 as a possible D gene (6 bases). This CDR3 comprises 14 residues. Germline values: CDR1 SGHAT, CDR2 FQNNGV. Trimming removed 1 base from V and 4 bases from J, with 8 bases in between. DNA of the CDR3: TGTGCCAGCAGCTTAGCGGCGGGATACAATGAGCAGTTCTTC. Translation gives CASSLAAGYNEQFF.

CDR3: CASRGQANTEAFF. CDR3 nucleotides: TGTGCCAGCCGCGGACAGGCGAACACTGAAGCTTTCTTT. The rearrangement links TRBV5-8 to TRBJ1-1; 7 bases line up with TRBD1. Losses at the gene ends were 7 bases for V and 1 base for J; bases not matched to a gene: 4. Germline CDR1 is SGHTS and CDR2 is YDEGEE. This CDR3 region has 13 residues.

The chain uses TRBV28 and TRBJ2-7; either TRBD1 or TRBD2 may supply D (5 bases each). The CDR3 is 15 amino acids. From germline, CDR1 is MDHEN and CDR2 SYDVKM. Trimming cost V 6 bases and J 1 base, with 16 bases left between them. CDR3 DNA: TGTGCCAGCAGCCGGCTGGGACGGGAATCCTACGAGCAGTACTTC. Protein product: CASSRLGRESYEQYF.

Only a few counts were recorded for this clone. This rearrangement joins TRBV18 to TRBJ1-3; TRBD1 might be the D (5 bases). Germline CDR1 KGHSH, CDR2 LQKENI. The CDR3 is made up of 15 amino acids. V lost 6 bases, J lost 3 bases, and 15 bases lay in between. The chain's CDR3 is CASSMAGDRGNTIYF. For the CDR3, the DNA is TGTGCCAGCTCCATGGCGGGGGATCGTGGAAACACCATATATTTT.

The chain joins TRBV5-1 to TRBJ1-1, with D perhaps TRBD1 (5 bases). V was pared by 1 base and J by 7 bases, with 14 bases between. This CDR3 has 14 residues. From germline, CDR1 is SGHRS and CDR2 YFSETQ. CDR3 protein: CASSLIDPRGEAFF. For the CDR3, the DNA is TGCGCCAGCAGCTTGATCGACCCAAGGGGTGAAGCTTTCTTT.

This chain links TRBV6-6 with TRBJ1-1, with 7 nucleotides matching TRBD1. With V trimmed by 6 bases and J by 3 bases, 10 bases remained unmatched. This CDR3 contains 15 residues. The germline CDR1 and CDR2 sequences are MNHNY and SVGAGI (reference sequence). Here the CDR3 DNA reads TGTGCCAGCAGGGACTTCCGGGACAGAGACACTGAAGCTTTCTTT. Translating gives CASRDFRDRDTEAFF.

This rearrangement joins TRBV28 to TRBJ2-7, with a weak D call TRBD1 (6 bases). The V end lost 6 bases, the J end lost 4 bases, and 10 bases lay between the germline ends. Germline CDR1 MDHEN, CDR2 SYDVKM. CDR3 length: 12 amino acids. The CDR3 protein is CASRPQGYEQYF. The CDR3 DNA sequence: TGTGCCAGCAGACCACAGGGATACGAGCAGTACTTC. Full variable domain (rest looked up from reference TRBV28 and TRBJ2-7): DVKVTQSSRYLVKRTGEKVFLECVQDMDHENMFWYRQDPGLGLRLIYFSYDVKMKEKGDIPEGYSVSREKKERFSLILESASTNQTSMYLCASRPQGYEQYFGPGTRLTVT.

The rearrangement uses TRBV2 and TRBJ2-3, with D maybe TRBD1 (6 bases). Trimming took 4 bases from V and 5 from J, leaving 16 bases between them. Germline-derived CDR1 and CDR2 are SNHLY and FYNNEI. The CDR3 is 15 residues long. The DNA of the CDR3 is TGTGCCAGCAGTGTCTTAGGGCAGGGGATAGATACGCAGTATTTT. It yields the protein CASSVLGQGIDTQYF.

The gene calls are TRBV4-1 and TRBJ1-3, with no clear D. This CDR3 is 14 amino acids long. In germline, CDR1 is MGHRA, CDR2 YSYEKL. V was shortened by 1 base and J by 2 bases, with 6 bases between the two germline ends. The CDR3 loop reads CASSQVGPGNTIYF. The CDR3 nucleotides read TGCGCCAGCAGCCAAGTAGGACCTGGAAACACCATATATTTT.

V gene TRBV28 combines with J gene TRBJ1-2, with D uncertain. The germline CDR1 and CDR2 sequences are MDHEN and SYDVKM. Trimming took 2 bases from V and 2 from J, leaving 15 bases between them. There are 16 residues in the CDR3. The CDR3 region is CASSLSRTERNYGYTF. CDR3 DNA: TGTGCCAGCAGTTTAAGTCGAACAGAGAGGAACTATGGCTACACCTTC.

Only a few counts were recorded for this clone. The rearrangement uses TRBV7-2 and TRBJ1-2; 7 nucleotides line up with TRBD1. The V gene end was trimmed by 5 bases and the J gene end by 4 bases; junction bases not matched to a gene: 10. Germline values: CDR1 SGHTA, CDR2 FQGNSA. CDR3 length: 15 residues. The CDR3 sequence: CASSPRGQSGYGYTF. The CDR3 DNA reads TGTGCCAGCAGCCCCCGGGGACAGTCCGGCTATGGCTACACCTTC.